Listed below are T cell receptor beta chains from one sample, sequenced in a study of T cells in Graves' hyperthyroidism and ophthalmopathy. TCRdb fed the multiplex PCR reads into MiXCR, producing one record per CDR3 protein. This sample carries a few hundred thousand distinct CDR3 sequences, more than 15% of them seen once, and the ten largest clones take under 8%. Material: blood. The receptors were gathered from a woman aged 25 to 39 with Graves' hyperthyroidism. Both conserved end residues are part of each CDR3. A D gene is named only where the DNA matches it firmly. Not every row has a clone size; where given, it reads once, few, many or a size class.

D gene: NA; clone size: many; J gene: TRBJ2-7; V gene: TRBV6-2/TRBV6-3; CDR3 protein: CASSYGGAQTGYEQYF; CDR3 DNA: TGTGCCAGCAGTTACGGGGGCGCCCAGACGGGCTACGAGCAGTACTTC
D gene: NA; clone size: many; J gene: TRBJ2-5; V gene: TRBV15; CDR3 protein: CATSRDLAQYF; CDR3 DNA: TGTGCCACCAGCAGAGATCTGGCCCAGTACTTC
D gene: TRBD2; clone size: NA; J gene: TRBJ2-1; V gene: TRBV7-6; CDR3 protein: CASSSGRTSGRGMENEQFF; CDR3 DNA: TGTGCCAGCAGCTCGGGGCGGACTAGCGGGAGGGGCATGGAAAATGAGCAGTTCTTC
D gene: TRBD1; clone size: NA; J gene: TRBJ2-7; V gene: TRBV6-5; CDR3 protein: CASSYSRDRFLYEQYF; CDR3 DNA: TGTGCCAGCAGTTACTCCCGGGACAGGTTTCTCTACGAGCAGTACTTC
D gene: NA; clone size: once; J gene: TRBJ1-1; V gene: TRBV5-6; CDR3 protein: CASSLEGPPRPEAFF; CDR3 DNA: TGTGCCAGCAGCTTGGAGGGCCCCCCGCGACCTGAAGCTTTCTTT
D gene: NA; clone size: many; J gene: TRBJ1-1; V gene: TRBV2; CDR3 protein: CASSVLGANTEAFF; CDR3 DNA: TGTGCCAGCAGTGTCCTGGGAGCGAACACTGAAGCTTTCTTT
D gene: NA; clone size: many; J gene: TRBJ1-2; V gene: TRBV3-1; CDR3 protein: CASSHNRENYGYTF; CDR3 DNA: TGTGCCAGCAGCCATAACAGGGAGAACTATGGCTACACCTTC
D gene: TRBD2; clone size: NA; J gene: TRBJ2-1; V gene: TRBV20-1; CDR3 protein: CSAKTSGRASSYNEQFF; CDR3 DNA: TGCAGTGCGAAAACTAGCGGGAGGGCCTCATCCTACAATGAGCAGTTCTTC
D gene: NA; clone size: many; J gene: TRBJ1-1; V gene: TRBV7-2; CDR3 protein: CASSLRRGAAEAFF; CDR3 DNA: TGTGCCAGCAGCTTACGTAGGGGGGCTGCTGAAGCTTTCTTT
D gene: TRBD2; clone size: few; J gene: TRBJ2-1; V gene: TRBV5-1; CDR3 protein: CASSLSAGAYNEQFF; CDR3 DNA: TGCGCCAGCAGCTTGTCTGCGGGGGCCTACAATGAGCAGTTCTTC